This T cell receptor (beta chain) originates from a study of blood T cell repertoires in COVID-19. The data were produced by immunoSEQ multiplex PCR, yet TCRdb's version contains in-frame clones alone and is incomplete. In the table there are approximately 120,000 clones, 75% to 90% of which are singletons. The germline V gene has CDR1 SGHDT and CDR2 YYEEEE. The germline V and J ends were trimmed by 2 bases and 2 bases, with 20 bases remaining between them. The CDR3 contains 17 residues. The sequence was obtained from a woman of 80 years or more with COVID-19, enrolled during active disease. Material for sequencing was peripheral blood. The chain uses TRBV5-6 and TRBJ2-7, with D possibly being TRBD1 (6 bases). The CDR3 bases are TGTGCCAGCAGCTTTGGTGGGACACTCCTAATGACCTACGAGCAGTACTTC. This sequence encodes CASSFGGTLLMTYEQYF.